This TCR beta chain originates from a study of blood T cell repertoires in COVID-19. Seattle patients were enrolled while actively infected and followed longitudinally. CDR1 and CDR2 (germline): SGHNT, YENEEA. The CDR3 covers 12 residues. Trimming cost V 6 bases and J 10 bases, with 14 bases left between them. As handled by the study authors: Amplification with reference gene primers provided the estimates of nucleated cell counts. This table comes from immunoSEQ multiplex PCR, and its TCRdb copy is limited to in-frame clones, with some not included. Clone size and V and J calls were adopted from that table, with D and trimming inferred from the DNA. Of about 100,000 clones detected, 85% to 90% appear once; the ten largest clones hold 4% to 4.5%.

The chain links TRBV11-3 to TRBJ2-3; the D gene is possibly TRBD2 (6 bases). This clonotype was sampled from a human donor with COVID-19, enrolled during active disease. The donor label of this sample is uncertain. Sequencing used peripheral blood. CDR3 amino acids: CASSLLALSQYF. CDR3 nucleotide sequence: TGTGCCAGCAGTCTCCTAGCGTTATCGCAGTATTTT. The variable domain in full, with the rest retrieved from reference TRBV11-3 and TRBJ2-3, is EAGVVQSPRYKIIEKKQPVAFWCNPISGHNTLYWYLQNLGQGPELLIRYENEEAVDDSQLPKDRFSAERLKGVDSTLKIQPAELGDSAVYLCASSLLALSQYFGPGTRLTVL.